These 27 T cell receptor beta chains were all obtained from the same sample, sequenced in a study of T cell changes during pregnancy in multiple sclerosis. Assay: immunoSEQ multiplex PCR; the TCRdb copy retains only in-frame clones and omits some. Among under 50,000 clones, around nine tenths were seen once, and the ten largest hold approximately 4.3%. The sample here was CD8+ T cells from peripheral blood mononuclear cells, taken in the first trimester of pregnancy. The receptor set was obtained from a female donor with multiple sclerosis, enrolled in a pregnancy study.

This rearrangement joins TRBV9 to TRBJ2-7; D is perhaps TRBD2 (6 bases). Germline CDR1 SGDLS, CDR2 YYNGEE. CDR3 length: 11 amino acids. Deletions cut 4 bases from V and 9 bases from J, with 11 bases between. In nucleotides, the CDR3 is TGTGCCAGCAGCAACAGCGGGCCGCAGTACTTC. It is translated as CASSNSGPQYF. The full variable domain, in which reference TRBV9 and TRBJ2-7 provide the parts outside the CDR3, is DSGVTQTPKHLITATGQRVTLRCSPRSGDLSVYWYQQSLDQGLQFLIQYYNGEERAKGNILERFSAQQFPDLHSELNLSSLELGDSALYFCASSNSGPQYFGPGTRLTVT.

This clone was picked up one time. V gene TRBV27 combines with J gene TRBJ1-4, with 7 bases matching TRBD1. This CDR3 is built from 15 residues. Germline V gene lookup returns CDR1 MNHEY and CDR2 SMNVEV (reference sequence). The ends lost 5 bases at V and 8 bases at J; junction bases unmatched: 11. The CDR3 DNA reads TGTGCCAGCAGTCCTACAGGGGTAGGGGGCGAAAAACTGTTTTTT. It translates to CASSPTGVGGEKLFF.

The J gene is TRBJ2-1, the V gene TRBV7-2, with TRBD2 matching 9 bases. The CDR3 sequence is 15 residues long. V lost 8 bases, J lost 4 bases, and 9 bases stayed unmatched. CDR1 is SGHTA, CDR2 FQGNSA, per germline. CDR3 region: CASHEVGLAYNEQFF. CDR3 DNA sequence: TGTGCCAGCCACGAGGTGGGACTAGCATACAATGAGCAGTTCTTC.

This rearrangement joins TRBV7-8 to TRBJ2-1; 9 bases line up with TRBD2. The CDR3 covers 15 residues. The germline gives CDR1 SGHVS, CDR2 FQNEAQ. The trim removed 5 bases at V and 6 bases at J, leaving 8 bases unmatched. CDR3 nucleotide sequence: TGTGCCAGCAGCCAGCGGGGGGCCGGGGCCAATGAGCAGTTCTTC. Encoded protein: CASSQRGAGANEQFF. The entire variable domain, with the rest obtained from reference TRBV7-8 and TRBJ2-1, is as follows: GAGVSQSPRYKVAKRGQDVALRCDPISGHVSLFWYQQALGQGPEFLTYFQNEAQLDKSGLPSDRFFAERPEGSVSTLKIQRTQQEDSAVYLCASSQRGAGANEQFFGPGTRLTVL.

This chain joins TRBV27 and TRBJ2-7; 8 positions match TRBD1. Per the germline V gene, CDR1 is MNHEY and CDR2 is SMNVEV (reference sequence). Trimming removed 0 bases from V and 2 bases from J; junction bases left unmatched: 6. The CDR3 runs to 16 residues. The CDR3 nucleotides read TGTGCCAGCAGTTTATCCGTTGGACAGGGAACCTACGAGCAGTACTTC. Translating it yields CASSLSVGQGTYEQYF.

The chain has TRBV4-1 and TRBJ2-5; D is unresolved. The last part of the DNA fits TRBJ2-7 better; the J call may be wrong. CDR1 MGHRA and CDR2 YSYEKL come from the germline V gene. The CDR3 runs to 13 residues. The CDR3 bases are TGCGCCAGCAGCCAAGGTCAGGCCTACGAGCAGTACTTC. Its protein is CASSQGQAYEQYF.

The genes are TRBV6-6 and TRBJ1-1; 7 nucleotides align to TRBD1. The V gene's germline CDR1 is MNHNY and CDR2 SVGAGI (reference sequence). CDR3 length equals 13 residues. Germline trimming cut 2 bases from V and 10 bases from J; bases unmatched to any gene: 7. The CDR3 sequence: CASSYVDRARAFF. CDR3 coding DNA: TGTGCCAGCAGTTACGTCGACAGGGCCAGAGCTTTCTTT.

The V and J genes are TRBV7-9 and TRBJ2-1; unclear D gene. The CDR3 contains 18 residues. Trimming took 0 bases from V and 1 from J, leaving 16 bases between them. The germline V gene has CDR1 SEHNR and CDR2 FQNEAQ (reference sequence). This CDR3 reads CASSLALRLVGSYNEQFF. In nucleotides, the CDR3 is TGTGCCAGCAGCTTAGCGCTTAGGCTAGTTGGGTCCTACAATGAGCAGTTCTTC.

The V gene is TRBV30, the J gene TRBJ1-1; D is perhaps TRBD1 (5 bases). Germline V CDR1 and CDR2: GTSNPN, SVGIG (reference sequence). There are 12 residues in the CDR3. Trimming removed 4 bases at V and 5 bases at J, with 11 bases between. This chain's CDR3 is CAWTEGVTEAFF. DNA of the CDR3: TGTGCCTGGACCGAAGGGGTAACTGAAGCTTTCTTT.

This clone was recorded only once. V is TRBV6-5 and J is TRBJ1-1; weak D call: TRBD1 (5 bases). CDR1 is MNHEY and CDR2 is SVGAGI in the germline V gene. This CDR3 region has 13 residues. The V end was cut by 2 bases, the J end by 5 bases, with 9 bases between. As DNA, the CDR3 is TGTGCCAGCAGTTACGGGGGGGGGACTGAAGCTTTCTTT. It encodes CASSYGGGTEAFF.

The J gene is TRBJ1-2, the V gene TRBV10-3; TRBD1 agrees at 7 bases. CDR1 and CDR2 (germline): ENHRY, SYGVKD. The CDR3 loop spans 12 amino acids. Trimming removed 6 bases from V and 7 bases from J; junction bases left unmatched: 5. The CDR3 sequence: CAISEGASGYTF. CDR3 bases: TGTGCCATCAGCGAGGGGGCGAGTGGCTACACCTTC.

The chain has TRBV10-3 and TRBJ1-4; 10 nucleotides line up with TRBD1. This CDR3 is 14 amino acids long. Germline V lookup: CDR1 ENHRY, CDR2 SYGVKD. V dropped 6 bases and J dropped 10; count of bases not matched to a gene: 8. CDR3 sequence (DNA): TGTGCCATCAGCCGGGACAGGGGCGTTGGAAAACTGTTTTTT. It encodes CAISRDRGVGKLFF.

A few counts support this clone. V is TRBV4-2 and J is TRBJ1-5; D ambiguous. Germline values: CDR1 LGHNA, CDR2 YNFKEQ. The CDR3 contains 13 residues. Between the trimmed V and J ends, which lost 1 base and 4 bases, there was a span of 5 bases. The CDR3 region is CASSQVLNQPQHF. In DNA, the CDR3 is TGTGCCAGCAGCCAAGTCTTAAATCAGCCCCAGCATTTT.

The chain couples TRBV9 to TRBJ2-5; 9 nucleotides align to TRBD1. The CDR3 is 14 amino acids. Per germline, CDR1 SGDLS and CDR2 YYNGEE. V shed 4 bases and J 4 bases; nucleotides not matched to a gene: 5. CDR3 loop: CASSPRQGGETQYF. CDR3 sequence (DNA): TGTGCCAGCAGCCCCCGACAGGGGGGAGAGACCCAGTACTTC.

The chain's CDR3 is CASSHTDREGDGYTF. The DNA for the CDR3 is TGCGCCAGCAGCCATACGGACAGGGAGGGGGATGGCTACACCTTC. This chain links TRBV4-3 with TRBJ1-2; TRBD1 agrees at 8 bases. Unmatched junction bases numbered 9, after V lost 3 bases and J lost 6 bases. The CDR3 has 15 amino acids. Germline CDR1 is LGHNA and CDR2 is YSLEER.

The chain uses TRBV7-5 and TRBJ2-5; the table gives TRBD1 as D, unverified against the DNA. TRBV7-5 is a pseudogene segment. The length of the CDR3 is 15 residues. As DNA, the CDR3 is TGTGCCAGAAGCTCCCCGGTGGGGCTCCAAGAGACCCAGTACTTC. Amino acid sequence: CARSSPVGLQETQYF.

The genes are TRBV27 and TRBJ2-2; 9 nucleotides agree with TRBD1. The CDR3 totals 17 residues. V was pared by 5 bases and J by 5 bases, with 12 bases of the junction left unmatched. The V gene's germline CDR1 is MNHEY and CDR2 SMNVEV (reference sequence). The CDR3 DNA reads TGTGCCAGCAGTCAACCCTCAGGGACAGGGCGGACCGGGGAGCTGTTTTTT. It specifies CASSQPSGTGRTGELFF.

This clone was seen a single time. This rearrangement joins TRBV9 to TRBJ2-3, with 8 positions matching TRBD2. The length of the CDR3 is 15 residues. The J segment lost 6 bases and the V segment lost 2 bases, leaving 8 bases of the junction unmatched. Germline V gene data show CDR1 as SGDLS and CDR2 as YYNGEE. The CDR3 sequence is CASSVGGGPADTQYF. CDR3 in DNA: TGTGCCAGCAGCGTTGGCGGGGGGCCCGCCGATACGCAGTATTTT.

This clone was detected only a few times. The V call is TRBV4-2, the J call TRBJ2-1, with 9 bases that match TRBD2. The germline gives CDR1 LGHNA, CDR2 YNFKEQ. The V gene end was trimmed by 0 bases and the J gene end by 4 bases; junction bases not matched to a gene: 7. The length of the CDR3 is 17 residues. Here the CDR3 DNA reads TGTGCCAGCAGCCAAGAACCTAGCGGGGAACCATACAATGAGCAGTTCTTC. This sequence encodes CASSQEPSGEPYNEQFF.

This sequence joins TRBV5-4 and TRBJ2-7; TRBD2 is a possible D gene (5 bases). CDR1 SGHNT and CDR2 YYREEE come from the germline V gene (reference sequence). The CDR3 runs 17 residues. V shed 1 base and J shed 3 bases, with 20 bases lying between them. The CDR3 spells CASSLQSRSPRDYEQYF. Here the CDR3 DNA reads TGTGCCAGCAGCTTGCAATCTAGGAGCCCGAGGGACTACGAGCAGTACTTC.

This sequence joins TRBV6-6 and TRBJ1-5; TRBD1 might be the D (6 bases). The CDR3 totals 14 residues. Germline CDR1 reads MNHNY; CDR2 reads SVGAGI (reference sequence). V shed 5 bases and J shed 11 bases, with 19 bases lying between them. CDR3 sequence reads: CASSRTVGDITQHF. As DNA, the CDR3 is TGTGCCAGCAGTCGGACAGTGGGTGATATAACCCAGCATTTT.

This clone was picked up a small number of times. The chain employs TRBV6-1 and TRBJ1-1; 7 bases line up with TRBD1. Germline V gives CDR1 MNHNS, CDR2 SASEGT. The CDR3 loop spans 13 amino acids. V dropped 5 bases and J dropped 5; count of bases not matched to a gene: 5. CDR3 loop: CASSQTGKTEAFF. The CDR3 DNA reads TGTGCCAGCAGTCAGACAGGGAAGACTGAAGCTTTCTTT.

The chain is built from TRBV6-4 and TRBJ2-1; D might be TRBD2 (6 bases). In germline, CDR1 is MRHNA, CDR2 SNTAGT. This CDR3 region has 15 residues. V was pared by 9 bases and J by 4 bases, with 19 bases between. The CDR3 DNA reads as TGTGCCAGACCCCAGGCTCGGGCGGGGTACAATGAGCAGTTCTTC. The encoded protein is CARPQARAGYNEQFF.

The chain is built from TRBV13 and TRBJ2-7, with 7 bases lining up with TRBD2. CDR1 PRHDT and CDR2 FYEKMQ come from the germline V gene (reference sequence). J gave up 5 bases and V 9 bases, and 10 bases lay outside the gene matches. The CDR3 is 13 residues long. The CDR3 DNA reads as TGTGCCAGTGAGGAGCGGGGTGAGCACGAGCAGTACTTC. Protein: CASEERGEHEQYF.

The chain links TRBV7-2 to TRBJ1-5; TRBD1 agrees at 7 bases. There are 14 residues in the CDR3. Germline trimming cut 3 bases from V and 1 base from J; bases unmatched to any gene: 0. Germline V gene sequence: CDR1 SGHTA, CDR2 FQGNSA. This CDR3 reads CASSLTGSNQPQHF. The CDR3 DNA is TGTGCCAGCAGCTTGACAGGGAGCAATCAGCCCCAGCATTTT.

The V call is TRBV9, the J call TRBJ1-2, with TRBD1 as a possible D gene (6 bases). Germline CDR1 and CDR2: SGDLS and YYNGEE. This CDR3 is 15 amino acids long. V lost 3 bases, J lost 6 bases, and 18 bases lay in between. CDR3 in DNA: TGTGCCAGCAGCGCAGAACAGGGACGAGGGGATGGCTACACCTTC. Protein sequence: CASSAEQGRGDGYTF.

The chain uses TRBV27 and TRBJ2-2; 9 positions match TRBD2. In germline, CDR1 is MNHEY, CDR2 SMNVEV (reference sequence). CDR3 length equals 17 residues. J lost 3 bases, V lost 5 bases, and 10 bases had no gene match. CDR3 sequence: CASSLSLAGSHTGELFF. The DNA of the CDR3 is TGTGCCAGCAGTCTAAGCCTAGCGGGGAGCCACACCGGGGAGCTGTTTTTT.